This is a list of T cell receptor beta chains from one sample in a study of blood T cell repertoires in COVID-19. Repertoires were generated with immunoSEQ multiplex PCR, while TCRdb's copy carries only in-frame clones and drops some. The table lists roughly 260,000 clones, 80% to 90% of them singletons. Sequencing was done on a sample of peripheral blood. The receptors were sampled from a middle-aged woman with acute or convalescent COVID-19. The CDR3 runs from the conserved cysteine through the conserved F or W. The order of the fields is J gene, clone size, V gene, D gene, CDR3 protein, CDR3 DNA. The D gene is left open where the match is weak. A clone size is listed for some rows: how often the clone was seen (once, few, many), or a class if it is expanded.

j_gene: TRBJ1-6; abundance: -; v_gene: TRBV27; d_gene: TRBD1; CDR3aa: CASSLYPGQGRNSPLHF; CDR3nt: TGTGCCAGCAGTTTATACCCGGGACAGGGCCGTAATTCACCCCTCCACTTT
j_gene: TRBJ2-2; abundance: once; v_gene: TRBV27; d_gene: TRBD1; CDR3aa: CASKSPGTGHNGELFF; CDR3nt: TGTGCCAGCAAGTCGCCCGGGACAGGTCATAACGGGGAGCTGTTTTTT
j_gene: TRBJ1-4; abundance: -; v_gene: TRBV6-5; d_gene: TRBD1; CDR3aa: CASTSGTATNEKLFF; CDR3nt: TGTGCCAGCACCTCAGGGACAGCAACTAATGAAAAACTGTTTTTT
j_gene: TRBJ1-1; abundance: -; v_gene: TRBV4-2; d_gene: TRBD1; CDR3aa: CASSPTTGAILLMNTEAFF; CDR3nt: TGTGCCAGCAGCCCGACGACAGGGGCTATCCTTTTAATGAACACTGAAGCTTTCTTT
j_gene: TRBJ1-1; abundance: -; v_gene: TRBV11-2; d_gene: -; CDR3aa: CASSTSTEAFF; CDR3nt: TGTGCCAGCAGCACGAGCACTGAAGCTTTCTTT
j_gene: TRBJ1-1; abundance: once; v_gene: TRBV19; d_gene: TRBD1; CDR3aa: CASSSRTGGTEAFF; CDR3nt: TGTGCCAGTAGTTCGCGGACAGGGGGAACTGAAGCTTTCTTT
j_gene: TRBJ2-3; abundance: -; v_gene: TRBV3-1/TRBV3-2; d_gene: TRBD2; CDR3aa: CASSQAQAGGADTQYF; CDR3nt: TGTGCCAGCAGCCAAGCCCAAGCGGGGGGCGCAGATACGCAGTATTTT
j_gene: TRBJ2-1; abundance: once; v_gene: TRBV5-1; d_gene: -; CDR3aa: CASSIGGTDEQFF; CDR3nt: TGCGCCAGCAGTATAGGTGGAACAGATGAGCAGTTCTTC
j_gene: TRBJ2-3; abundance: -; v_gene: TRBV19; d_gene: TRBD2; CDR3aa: CASMATSVSTDTQYF; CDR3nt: TGTGCCAGTATGGCGACTAGCGTTAGCACAGATACGCAGTATTTT
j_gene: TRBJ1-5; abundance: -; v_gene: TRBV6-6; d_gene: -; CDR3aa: CAGRTDSNQPQHF; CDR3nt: TGTGCCGGCCGGACAGATAGCAATCAGCCCCAGCATTTT
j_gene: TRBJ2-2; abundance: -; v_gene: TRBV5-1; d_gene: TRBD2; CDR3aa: CASSLALASGGATELFF; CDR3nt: TGCGCCAGCAGCTTGGCCCTGGCTAGCGGGGGGGCGACGGAGCTGTTTTTT
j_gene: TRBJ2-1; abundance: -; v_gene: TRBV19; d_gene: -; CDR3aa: CASSTRGGGYNEQFF; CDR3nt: TGTGCCAGTAGTACCCGAGGGGGAGGGTACAATGAGCAGTTCTTC
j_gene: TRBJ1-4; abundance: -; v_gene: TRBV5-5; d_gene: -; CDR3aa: CASSLEAGSFEKLFF; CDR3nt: TGTGCCAGCAGCTTGGAGGCTGGGAGCTTCGAAAAACTGTTTTTT
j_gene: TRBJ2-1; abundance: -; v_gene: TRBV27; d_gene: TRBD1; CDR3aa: CASSLPSMGTGVDEQFF; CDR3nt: TGTGCCAGCAGTTTACCGAGCATGGGAACAGGGGTGGATGAGCAGTTCTTC
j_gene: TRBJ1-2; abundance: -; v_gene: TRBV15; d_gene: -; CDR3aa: CATSRDGERGTF; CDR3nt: TGTGCCACCAGCAGAGATGGGGAGAGGGGGACCTTC
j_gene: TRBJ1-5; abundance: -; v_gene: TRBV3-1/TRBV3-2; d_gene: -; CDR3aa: CASSPGSGVRQPQHF; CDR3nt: TGTGCCAGCAGCCCAGGGAGCGGGGTGCGTCAGCCCCAGCATTTT
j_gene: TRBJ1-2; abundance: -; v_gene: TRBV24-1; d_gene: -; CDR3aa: CATSDPTGSHYGYTF; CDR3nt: TGTGCCACCAGTGATCCTACAGGCTCACACTATGGCTACACCTTC
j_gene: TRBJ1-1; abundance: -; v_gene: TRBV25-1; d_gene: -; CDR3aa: CASSELAQGSAEAFF; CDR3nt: TGTGCCAGCAGTGAATTGGCTCAGGGGTCGGCTGAAGCTTTCTTT
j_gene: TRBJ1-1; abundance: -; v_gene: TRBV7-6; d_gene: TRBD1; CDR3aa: CASSSYRDRMNTEAFF; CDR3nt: TGTGCCAGCAGCTCGTACCGGGACAGGATGAACACTGAAGCTTTCTTT
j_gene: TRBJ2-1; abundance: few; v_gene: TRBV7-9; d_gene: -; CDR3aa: CASRGPEQFF; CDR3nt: TGTGCCAGCCGAGGGCCGGAGCAGTTCTTC
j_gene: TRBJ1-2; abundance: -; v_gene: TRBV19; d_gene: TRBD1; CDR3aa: CASSIGPGQGPYGYTF; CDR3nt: TGTGCCAGTAGTATAGGCCCTGGACAGGGGCCCTATGGCTACACCTTC
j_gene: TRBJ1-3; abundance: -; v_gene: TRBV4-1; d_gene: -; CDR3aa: CASSQDMRFGGNTIYF; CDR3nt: TGCGCCAGCAGCCAAGATATGAGGTTTGGAGGAAACACCATATATTTT
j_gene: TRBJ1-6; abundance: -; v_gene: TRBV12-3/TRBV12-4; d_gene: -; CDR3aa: CASSFQYNSPLHF; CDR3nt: TGTGCCAGCAGTTTCCAGTATAATTCACCCCTCCACTTT
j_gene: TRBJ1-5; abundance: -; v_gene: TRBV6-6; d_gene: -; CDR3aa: CASTNRRGSNQPQHF; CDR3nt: TGTGCCAGCACGAATCGGAGGGGAAGCAATCAGCCCCAGCATTTT
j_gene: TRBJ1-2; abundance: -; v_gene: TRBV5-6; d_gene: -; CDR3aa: CASSLRGGGYTF; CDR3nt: TGTGCCAGCAGCTTGAGGGGAGGTGGCTACACCTTC
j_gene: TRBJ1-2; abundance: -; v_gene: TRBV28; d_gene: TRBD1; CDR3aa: CASSTTGQVYGYTF; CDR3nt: TGTGCCAGCAGTACGACGGGACAGGTCTATGGCTACACCTTC
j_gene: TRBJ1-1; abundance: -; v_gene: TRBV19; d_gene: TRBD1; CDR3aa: CATERQGRNTEAFF; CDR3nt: TGTGCCACCGAGAGACAGGGACGGAACACTGAAGCTTTCTTT
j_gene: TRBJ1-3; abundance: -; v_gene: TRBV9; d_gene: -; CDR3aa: CASSVASEGVPYSGNTIYF; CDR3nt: TGTGCCAGCAGCGTAGCTTCAGAGGGGGTACCCTACTCTGGAAACACCATATATTTT